These 25 T cell receptor beta chains originate from one sample sequenced in a study of T cell changes during pregnancy in multiple sclerosis. This table comes from immunoSEQ multiplex PCR, and its TCRdb copy is limited to in-frame clones, with some not included. The sample has about 46,000 clones; under 95% are singletons. This specimen consisted of CD8+ T cells from peripheral blood mononuclear cells, obtained in the second trimester of pregnancy. These receptors were taken from a female donor with multiple sclerosis, enrolled in a pregnancy study.

V is TRBV6-5 and J is TRBJ2-5; TRBD1 matches 9 bases. CDR1 and CDR2 (germline): MNHEY, SVGAGI. V lost 2 bases, J lost 4 bases, and 8 bases stayed unmatched. The CDR3 length is 16 residues. The CDR3 coding sequence is TGTGCCAGCAGTTACCCCGAGACAGGGGGTTCAGAGACCCAGTACTTC. Residues: CASSYPETGGSETQYF.

This clone has only a few counts. The chain recombines TRBV29-1 with TRBJ1-4; D remains unclear. V shed 0 bases and J shed 3 bases, with 5 bases lying between them. Germline CDR1 reads SQVTM; CDR2 reads ANQGSEA. There are 13 residues in the CDR3. The CDR3 region is CSVEDRANEKLFF. The CDR3 nucleotides are TGCAGCGTTGAAGATCGAGCTAATGAAAAACTGTTTTTT.

V and J are TRBV2 and TRBJ2-3; the D gene is possibly TRBD2 (5 bases). The V and J ends lost 6 bases and 6 bases respectively, with 7 bases between them. CDR3 length: 11 residues. Per the germline V gene, CDR1 is SNHLY and CDR2 is FYNNEI. As DNA, the CDR3 is TGTGCCAGCAGGGGGAGTGATACGCAGTATTTT. This translates into CASRGSDTQYF.

The chain carries TRBV4-2 and TRBJ2-5; D is ambiguous. Trimming removed 1 base from V and 5 bases from J, with 8 bases in between. There are 13 residues in the CDR3. From germline, CDR1 is LGHNA and CDR2 YNFKEQ. For the CDR3, the DNA is TGTGCCAGCAGCCAAGTACTGAGGGAGACCCAGTACTTC. Translating it yields CASSQVLRETQYF.

This clone was counted a few times. The chain couples TRBV9 to TRBJ2-7; 12 nucleotides match TRBD2. The junction had 5 bases not matched to a gene; V was cut back by 2 bases and J by 5 bases. CDR3 size: 15 residues. CDR1 is SGDLS, CDR2 YYNGEE, per germline. CDR3 DNA sequence: TGTGCCAGCAGCGTCCTAGCGGGGGGGCCCCACGAGCAGTACTTC. Its translation is CASSVLAGGPHEQYF.

Comment on this clone: One junction end does not reproduce the germline sequence, and a read error may be involved. V gene TRBV2 combines with J gene TRBJ1-1; no clear D gene. The CDR3 contains 14 residues. The germline CDR1 and CDR2 sequences are SNHLY and FYNNEI. CDR3 amino acids: CARSDTGMNTEAFF. For the CDR3, the DNA is TGTGCCAGAAGTGATACGGGGATGAACACTGAAGCTTTCTTT.

The chain carries TRBV13 and TRBJ2-1; D unclear. Trimming left V 4 bases short and J 10 bases short, with 11 bases between. The CDR3 has 12 residues. CDR1 and CDR2 from the germline V gene are PRHDT and FYEKMQ (reference sequence). In DNA form, the CDR3 reads TGTGCCAGCAGCTCCCTTGCGAGGGAGCAGTTCTTC. The encoded protein is CASSSLAREQFF.

The genes are TRBV7-3 and TRBJ2-1; no firm D call. The CDR3 runs 15 residues. The ends were cut back, 4 bases at V and 3 bases at J, with 13 bases in the middle. The germline V gene encodes CDR1 SGHTA and CDR2 FQGTGA. CDR3 nucleotides: TGTGCCAGCAGCTCCACCAGCGATAACTACAATGAGCAGTTCTTC. This translates into CASSSTSDNYNEQFF.

The gene calls are TRBV27 and TRBJ2-7; the match to TRBD1 covers 9 bases. V gave up 8 bases and J gave up 4 bases; unmatched junction bases: 6. CDR3 length: 13 residues. Per the germline V gene, CDR1 is MNHEY and CDR2 is SMNVEV (reference sequence). Here the CDR3 DNA reads TGTGCCAGCGGGGACAGGGCCCTATACGAGCAGTACTTC. It specifies CASGDRALYEQYF.

The chain links TRBV2 to TRBJ2-5, with TRBD1 identical over 9 bases. Near its end, the DNA agrees better with TRBJ2-7, so the J call may be wrong. The V gene's germline CDR1 is SNHLY and CDR2 FYNNEI. CDR3 length: 14 residues. CDR3 nucleotides: TGTGCCAGCAGACATCCGGGACAGGGCTACGAGCAGTACTTC. Protein: CASRHPGQGYEQYF.

The genes are TRBV9 and TRBJ1-2; 8 bases line up with TRBD1. Germline values: CDR1 SGDLS, CDR2 YYNGEE. V shed 3 bases and J 4 bases; nucleotides not matched to a gene: 11. This CDR3 contains 16 residues. CDR3 sequence (DNA): TGTGCCAGCAGCGGAAACGACAGGGGCCTTCTCTATGGCTACACCTTC. Translating it yields CASSGNDRGLLYGYTF. Full variable domain (outside the CDR3, taken from reference TRBV9 and TRBJ1-2): DSGVTQTPKHLITATGQRVTLRCSPRSGDLSVYWYQQSLDQGLQFLIQYYNGEERAKGNILERFSAQQFPDLHSELNLSSLELGDSALYFCASSGNDRGLLYGYTFGSGTRLTVV.

This clone appeared a single time. The V gene is TRBV6-1, the J gene TRBJ1-1; D unclear. The germline V and J ends were trimmed by 1 base and 4 bases, with 7 bases remaining between them. The CDR3 has 13 amino acids. The germline V gene has CDR1 MNHNS and CDR2 SASEGT. The DNA for the CDR3 is TGTGCCAGCAGTGAAGGGAGTCCCACTGAAGCTTTCTTT. It is translated as CASSEGSPTEAFF.

The J gene is TRBJ1-1, the V gene TRBV27; 10 positions match TRBD1. CDR1 and CDR2 (germline): MNHEY, SMNVEV (reference sequence). The CDR3 spans 16 residues. With V trimmed by 5 bases and J by 5 bases, 11 bases remained unmatched. CDR3 region: CASSPLDRGQWTEAFF. As DNA, the CDR3 is TGTGCCAGCAGTCCCCTTGACAGGGGGCAATGGACTGAAGCTTTCTTT.

The chain joins TRBV29-1 to TRBJ1-3, with TRBD1 as a possible D gene (6 bases). The ends were cut back, 7 bases at V and 2 bases at J, with 18 bases in the middle. The CDR3 contains 15 residues. Germline assignment: CDR1 SQVTM and CDR2 ANQGSEA. In DNA, the CDR3 is TGCAGCGCCCGGGGGGGGCGACGGACTGGAAACACCATATATTTT. Protein: CSARGGRRTGNTIYF.

This clone was seen only a few times. The chain uses TRBV11-2 and TRBJ1-1; D not certain. V was pared by 6 bases and J by 3 bases, with 8 bases between. This CDR3 contains 12 residues. Germline V gene lookup returns CDR1 SGHAT and CDR2 FQNNGV. CDR3 sequence (DNA): TGTGCCAGCAGGACGCAGGACACTGAAGCTTTCTTT. It specifies CASRTQDTEAFF.

This clone was counted once. The chain has TRBV9 and TRBJ2-1; tentative D call: TRBD2 (6 bases). CDR3 size: 16 residues. Trimming cost V 0 bases and J 3 bases, with 13 bases left between them. The germline gives CDR1 SGDLS, CDR2 YYNGEE. The CDR3 nucleotides read TGTGCCAGCAGCGTAGCGGGGGACCCGAGCTACAATGAGCAGTTCTTC. Translating gives CASSVAGDPSYNEQFF.

The chain joins TRBV29-1 to TRBJ1-6; D call uncertain. Germline V gene lookup returns CDR1 SQVTM and CDR2 ANQGSEA. The CDR3 totals 12 residues. The CDR3 region is CRTIRSNSPLHF. The CDR3 DNA reads TGCAGAACTATTAGGAGTAATTCACCCCTCCACTTT.

This sequence joins TRBV4-1 and TRBJ2-1; tentative D call: TRBD1 (6 bases). This CDR3 comprises 15 residues. Germline values: CDR1 MGHRA, CDR2 YSYEKL. With 4 bases removed from V and 6 bases from J, the gap between germline ends came to 16 bases. The CDR3 reads CASSLRTDGANEQFF. The CDR3 nucleotides read TGCGCCAGCAGCCTTCGGACAGACGGGGCCAATGAGCAGTTCTTC.

This rearrangement joins TRBV5-4 to TRBJ1-2, with 9 bases fitting TRBD1. This CDR3 has 15 amino acids. CDR1 and CDR2 (germline): SGHNT, YYREEE (reference sequence). V trimming: 4 bases; J trimming: 6 bases; junction bases outside the gene matches: 10. The CDR3 here is CASSADRGAYHGYTF. Here the CDR3 DNA reads TGTGCCAGCAGCGCCGACAGGGGGGCCTACCATGGCTACACCTTC. The entire variable domain, with the rest obtained from reference TRBV5-4 and TRBJ1-2, is as follows: ETGVTQSPTHLIKTRGQQVTLRCSSQSGHNTVSWYQQALGQGPQFIFQYYREEENGRGNFPPRFSGLQFPNYSSELNVNALELDDSALYLCASSADRGAYHGYTFGSGTRLTVV.

This sequence joins TRBV6-5 and TRBJ1-4, with D tentatively TRBD1 (5 bases). The CDR3 extends over 14 amino acids. Germline-derived CDR1 and CDR2 are MNHEY and SVGAGI. V was pared by 0 bases and J by 7 bases, with 9 bases between. The CDR3 DNA reads TGTGCCAGCAGTTACTCGCCAGGGCTTGAAAAACTGTTTTTT. This encodes CASSYSPGLEKLFF.

This rearrangement joins TRBV6-5 to TRBJ1-2; TRBD1 matches 10 bases. The CDR3 spans 15 residues. CDR1 is MNHEY, CDR2 SVGAGI, per germline. V trimming: 0 bases; J trimming: 8 bases; junction bases outside the gene matches: 6. For the CDR3, the DNA is TGTGCCAGCAGTTACTCGAAGGGGACAGGGGCCGGCTACACCTTC. Protein sequence: CASSYSKGTGAGYTF.

This clone was seen once. The chain combines TRBV7-9 with TRBJ2-7, with TRBD1 matching over 7 bases. J gave up 0 bases and V 6 bases, and 8 bases lay outside the gene matches. This CDR3 contains 15 residues. The germline V gene encodes CDR1 SEHNR and CDR2 FQNEAQ (reference sequence). The CDR3 sequence is CASSSVGQSSYEQYF. The DNA for the CDR3 is TGTGCCAGCAGTTCAGTGGGACAGAGCTCCTACGAGCAGTACTTC. Combining the CDR3 with reference TRBV7-9 and TRBJ2-7 gives the whole variable domain DTGVSQNPRHKITKRGQNVTFRCDPISEHNRLYWYRQTLGQGPEFLTYFQNEAQLEKSRLLSDRFSAERPKGSFSTLEIQRTEQGDSAMYLCASSSVGQSSYEQYFGPGTRLTVT.

The chain is built from TRBV5-6 and TRBJ1-6, with TRBD1 matching 10 bases. Germline V gene data show CDR1 as SGHDT and CDR2 as YYEEEE. CDR3 length equals 12 residues. The V segment lost 3 bases and the J segment 16 bases; nucleotides outside the gene matches: 4. The CDR3 region is CASSSADRGLHF. CDR3 nucleotides: TGTGCCAGCAGCTCTGCGGACAGGGGGCTCCACTTT.

This chain connects TRBV2 to TRBJ2-3; D not resolved. V lost 10 bases to trimming and J lost 2 bases, with 10 bases between them. CDR3 size: 12 residues. Germline V gene data show CDR1 as SNHLY and CDR2 as FYNNEI. CDR3 loop: CATQAYTDTQYF. In DNA, the CDR3 is TGTGCCACCCAGGCCTACACAGATACGCAGTATTTT.

The CDR3 DNA sequence: TGTGCCAGCAGGAGGACAGGGGTCGAAAAACTGTTTTTT. It codes for CASRRTGVEKLFF. The chain employs TRBV25-1 and TRBJ1-4; 9 bases line up with TRBD1. The CDR3 consists of 13 residues. V dropped 6 bases and J dropped 8; count of bases not matched to a gene: 4. CDR1 and CDR2 (germline): MGHDK, SYGVNS.